A selection of T cell receptor beta chains follows, all from one sample in a study of T cell responses to AZD1222 COVID-19 vaccine. The table came from immunoSEQ multiplex PCR; TCRdb's copy has only in-frame clones and leaves some out. The sample carries 130,000 or so clones, 80% to 90% recorded once. Sequenced material: peripheral blood, taken on day 0 of AZD1222 vaccination. The receptor source for this set is an adult in good health. Each CDR3 is given with its conserved first and last residue. A D gene is named only where the DNA matches it firmly. The size of a clone is reported for some rows only, either as once, few or many, or as a class for expanded clones.

>.|TRBD2|TRBV4-2|TRBJ2-7
CASRRLAGDSYEQYF
TGTGCCAGCAGGCGACTAGCGGGGGATTCCTACGAGCAGTACTTC
>.|TRBD2|TRBV5-4|TRBJ2-5
CASSTPREAEETQYF
TGTGCCAGCAGCACACCTCGGGAGGCTGAGGAGACCCAGTACTTC
>.|.|TRBV5-4|TRBJ1-1
CASSLVTENTEAFF
TGTGCCAGCAGCTTGGTCACGGAGAACACTGAAGCTTTCTTT
>.|TRBD1|TRBV19|TRBJ1-6
CASSIGDRDLLHF
TGTGCCAGTAGTATCGGGGACAGAGATCTCCTCCACTTT
>.|TRBD1|TRBV28|TRBJ2-2
CASSLHRTGDNTGELFF
TGTGCCAGCAGTTTACATCGGACAGGAGATAACACCGGGGAGCTGTTTTTT
>.|TRBD1|TRBV5-1|TRBJ1-2
CASSLAFDRGQLTF
TGCGCCAGCAGCTTGGCCTTTGACAGGGGGCAGCTCACCTTC
>.|.|TRBV10-3|TRBJ2-3
CAISSAGPGTDTQYF
TGTGCCATCAGTTCAGCGGGCCCCGGCACAGATACGCAGTATTTT
>once|.|TRBV4-3|TRBJ2-7
CASSQGASTYEQYF
TGCGCCAGCAGCCAGGGGGCCTCCACCTACGAGCAGTACTTC
>.|TRBD1|TRBV19|TRBJ2-7
CASSLRDRSYEQYF
TGTGCCAGTAGTCTGCGGGACAGGTCCTACGAGCAGTACTTC
>.|.|TRBV6-2/TRBV6-3|TRBJ1-5
CASSLLPESQPQHF
TGTGCCAGCAGTCTTTTGCCGGAATCTCAGCCCCAGCATTTT
>.|.|TRBV19|TRBJ2-7
CASSIDRARSYEQYF
TGTGCCAGTAGTATAGACAGGGCCCGTTCCTACGAGCAGTACTTC
>.|TRBD2|TRBV28|TRBJ2-7
CASPGPAGTSPDEQYF
TGTGCCAGCCCAGGCCCCGCCGGGACTAGCCCCGACGAGCAGTACTTC
>.|.|TRBV11-3|TRBJ2-3
CASSYAMGPLTDTQYF
TGTGCCAGCAGCTACGCTATGGGGCCTTTAACAGATACGCAGTATTTT
>.|.|TRBV7-2|TRBJ2-2
CASSSGLKGGELFF
TGTGCCAGCAGCTCGGGATTAAAAGGAGGGGAGCTGTTTTTT
>.|.|TRBV2|TRBJ2-7
CASSFTASLGF
TGTGCCAGCAGTTTTACAGCGTCTCTCGGGTTC
>.|.|TRBV19|TRBJ2-2
CASSPAGTNTGELFF
TGTGCCAGTAGCCCAGCCGGGACAAACACCGGGGAGCTGTTTTTT
>.|TRBD2|TRBV15|TRBJ2-7
CATSRDRSGLVYEQYF
TGTGCCACCAGCAGAGATCGCTCCGGACTAGTATACGAGCAGTACTTC
>.|TRBD1|TRBV5-3|TRBJ2-1
CARTRAGTGPTGRYNEQFF
TGTGCCAGAACTCGCGCCGGGACAGGGCCTACCGGACGCTACAATGAGCAGTTCTTC
>.|.|TRBV5-4|TRBJ1-1
CASSQGPGTNTEAFF
TGTGCCAGCAGCCAGGGTCCGGGGACGAACACTGAAGCTTTCTTT
>.|.|TRBV18|TRBJ2-7
CASSPGHGNSYEQYF
TGTGCCAGCTCACCTGGACACGGAAACTCCTACGAGCAGTACTTC
>.|.|TRBV14|TRBJ1-6
CASSQGGSYNSPLHF
TGTGCCAGCAGTCAAGGGGGCTCCTATAATTCACCCCTCCACTTT
>.|.|TRBV12-3/TRBV12-4|TRBJ1-6
CASSFSNSPLHF
TGTGCCAGCAGTTTTAGTAATTCACCCCTCCACTTT
>.|.|TRBV6-2/TRBV6-3|TRBJ2-1
CASSPGHWGEQFF
TGTGCCAGCAGTCCCGGACACTGGGGTGAGCAGTTCTTC
>.|TRBD2|TRBV2|TRBJ2-3
CASKLSGVGDTQYF
TGTGCCAGCAAACTTAGCGGGGTAGGGGATACGCAGTATTTT
>.|.|TRBV7-8|TRBJ2-7
CASSLDHSPIHPYEQYF
TGTGCCAGCAGCTTAGATCACAGCCCGATCCACCCCTACGAGCAGTACTTC
>.|.|TRBV29-1|TRBJ1-1
CSVGRMNTEAFF
TGCAGCGTTGGGCGGATGAACACTGAAGCTTTCTTT
>many|.|TRBV7-9|TRBJ2-7
CASSLVGPTYEQYF
TGTGCCAGCAGCTTAGTTGGCCCTACCTACGAGCAGTACTTC
>.|.|TRBV28|TRBJ1-1
CASSFETEAFF
TGTGCCAGCAGTTTCGAGACTGAAGCTTTCTTT
>once|TRBD1|TRBV30|TRBJ2-6
CACQAGQGLSGANVLTF
TGTGCCTGCCAGGCGGGACAGGGCTTATCTGGGGCCAACGTCCTGACTTTC
>.|TRBD1|TRBV6-5|TRBJ1-2
CASSSGTGAVNYGYTF
TGTGCCAGCAGTTCCGGGACAGGGGCCGTTAACTATGGCTACACCTTC
>.|.|TRBV11-3|TRBJ2-7
CASSLELGAYEQYF
TGTGCCAGCAGCTTAGAATTGGGAGCCTACGAGCAGTACTTC
>once|.|TRBV10-3|TRBJ2-3
CAITETADTDTQYF
TGTGCCATCACCGAGACAGCAGACACAGATACGCAGTATTTT
>.|.|TRBV28|TRBJ1-1
CASSLSLRGGPTEAFF
TGTGCCAGCAGTTTAAGCCTACGGGGGGGTCCCACTGAAGCTTTCTTT
>.|.|TRBV28|TRBJ2-7
CASSEQTEQYF
TGTGCCAGCAGTGAACAGACAGAGCAGTACTTC
>.|.|TRBV7-2|TRBJ2-4
CASSQGLAKNIQYF
TGTGCCAGCAGCCAAGGACTAGCCAAAAACATTCAGTACTTC